These 3 T cell receptor beta chains were sequenced from one sample in a study of blood T cell repertoires in COVID-19. Libraries were prepared by immunoSEQ multiplex PCR; TCRdb keeps only in-frame clonotypes and omits some of them. This sample yields around 500,000 clones, of which roughly 88% are seen a single time; roughly 3.2% belongs to the top ten. The sample comprised peripheral blood. The receptors derive from a human donor in a cohort sampled during active COVID-19.

This clone appeared once. The chain uses TRBV28 and TRBJ1-2, with 7 bases that match TRBD1. Germline CDR1 is MDHEN and CDR2 is SYDVKM. This CDR3 spans 16 amino acids. V shed 5 bases, J shed 8 bases, and the junction held 17 bases outside the gene matches. This CDR3 is CASSQPGAIGTVGYTF. The CDR3 DNA reads TGTGCCAGCAGTCAACCCGGCGCAATCGGGACAGTCGGCTACACCTTC.

V and J are TRBV25-1 and TRBJ1-2, with no clear D. V was shortened by 2 bases and J by 8 bases, with 15 bases between the two germline ends. The CDR3 loop spans 14 amino acids. Germline V gives CDR1 MGHDK, CDR2 SYGVNS. In nucleotides, the CDR3 is TGTGCCAGCAGTGAAGGAGGATGGATCTGGGGCTACACCTTC. Its translation is CASSEGGWIWGYTF.

The chain combines TRBV9 with TRBJ2-7, with D possibly TRBD2 on 5 matching bases. Trimming took off 0 bases at V and 5 bases at J, with 12 bases between the two ends. This CDR3 is 14 amino acids long. Germline CDR1 reads SGDLS; CDR2 reads YYNGEE. The chain's CDR3 is CASSVGTAAHEQYF. In nucleotides, the CDR3 is TGTGCCAGCAGCGTAGGGACTGCGGCCCACGAGCAGTACTTC.